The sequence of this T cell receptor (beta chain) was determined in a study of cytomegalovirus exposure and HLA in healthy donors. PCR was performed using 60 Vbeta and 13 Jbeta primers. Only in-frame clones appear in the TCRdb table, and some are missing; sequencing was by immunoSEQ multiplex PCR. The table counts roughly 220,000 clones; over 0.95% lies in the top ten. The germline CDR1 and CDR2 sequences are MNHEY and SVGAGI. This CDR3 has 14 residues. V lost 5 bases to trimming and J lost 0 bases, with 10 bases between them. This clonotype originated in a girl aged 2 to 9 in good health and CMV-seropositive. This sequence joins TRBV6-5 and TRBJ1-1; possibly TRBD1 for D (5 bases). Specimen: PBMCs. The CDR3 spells CASSEVGLNTEAFF. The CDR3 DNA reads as TGTGCCAGCAGTGAAGTGGGGCTGAACACTGAAGCTTTCTTT.